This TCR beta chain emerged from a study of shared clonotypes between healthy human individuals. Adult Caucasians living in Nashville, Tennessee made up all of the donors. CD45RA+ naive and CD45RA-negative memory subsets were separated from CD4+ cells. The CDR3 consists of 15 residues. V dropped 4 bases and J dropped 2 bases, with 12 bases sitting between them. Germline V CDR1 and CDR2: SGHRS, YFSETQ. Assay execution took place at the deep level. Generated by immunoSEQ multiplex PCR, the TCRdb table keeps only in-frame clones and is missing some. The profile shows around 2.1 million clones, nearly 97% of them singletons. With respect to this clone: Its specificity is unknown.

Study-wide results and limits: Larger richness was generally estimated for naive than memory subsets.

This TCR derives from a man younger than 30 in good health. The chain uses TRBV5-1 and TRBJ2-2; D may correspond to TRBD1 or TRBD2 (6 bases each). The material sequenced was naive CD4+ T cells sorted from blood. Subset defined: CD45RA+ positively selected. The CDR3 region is CASSKGGLNTGELFF. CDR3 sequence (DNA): TGCGCCAGCAGCAAGGGGGGCCTCAACACCGGGGAGCTGTTTTTT.